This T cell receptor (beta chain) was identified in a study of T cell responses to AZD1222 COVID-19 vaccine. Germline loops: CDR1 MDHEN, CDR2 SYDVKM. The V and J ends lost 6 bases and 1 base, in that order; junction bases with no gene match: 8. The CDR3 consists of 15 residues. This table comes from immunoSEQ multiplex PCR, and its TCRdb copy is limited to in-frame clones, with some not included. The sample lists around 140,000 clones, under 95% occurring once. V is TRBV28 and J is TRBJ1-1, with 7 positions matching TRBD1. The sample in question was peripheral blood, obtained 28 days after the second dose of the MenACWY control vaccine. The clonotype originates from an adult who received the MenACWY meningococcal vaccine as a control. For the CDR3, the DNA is TGTGCCAGCAGGCAGGGGGGGTACGGGAACACTGAAGCTTTCTTT. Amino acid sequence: CASRQGGYGNTEAFF.